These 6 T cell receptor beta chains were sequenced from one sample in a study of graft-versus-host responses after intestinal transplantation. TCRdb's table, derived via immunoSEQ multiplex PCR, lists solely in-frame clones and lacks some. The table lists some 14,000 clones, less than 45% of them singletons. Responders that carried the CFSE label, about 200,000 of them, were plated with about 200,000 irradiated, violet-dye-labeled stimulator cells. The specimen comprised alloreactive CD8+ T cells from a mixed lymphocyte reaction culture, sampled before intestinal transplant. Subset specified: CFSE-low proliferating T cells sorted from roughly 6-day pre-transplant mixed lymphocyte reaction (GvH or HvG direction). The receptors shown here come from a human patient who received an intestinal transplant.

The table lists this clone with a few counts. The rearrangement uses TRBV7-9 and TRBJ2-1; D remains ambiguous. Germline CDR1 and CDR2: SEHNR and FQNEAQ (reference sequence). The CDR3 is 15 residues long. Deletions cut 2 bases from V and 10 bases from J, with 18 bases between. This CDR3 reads CASSLLDGDLGEQFF. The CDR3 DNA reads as TGTGCCAGCAGCTTACTTGACGGAGACCTCGGAGAGCAGTTCTTC. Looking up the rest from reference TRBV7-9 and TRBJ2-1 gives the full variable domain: DTGVSQNPRHKITKRGQNVTFRCDPISEHNRLYWYRQTLGQGPEFLTYFQNEAQLEKSRLLSDRFSAERPKGSFSTLEIQRTEQGDSAMYLCASSLLDGDLGEQFFGPGTRLTVL.

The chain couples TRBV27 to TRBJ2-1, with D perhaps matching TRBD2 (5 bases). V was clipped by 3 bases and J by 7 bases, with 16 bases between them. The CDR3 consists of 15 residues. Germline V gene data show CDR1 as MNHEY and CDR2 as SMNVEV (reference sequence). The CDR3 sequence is CASSLGPSGGNEQFF. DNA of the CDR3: TGTGCCAGCAGTTTGGGCCCCTCAGGCGGGAATGAGCAGTTCTTC.

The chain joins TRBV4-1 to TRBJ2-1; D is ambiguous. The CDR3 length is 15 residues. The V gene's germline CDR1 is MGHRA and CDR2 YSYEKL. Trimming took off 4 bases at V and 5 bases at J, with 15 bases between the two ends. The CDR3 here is CASSPTANSNNEQFF. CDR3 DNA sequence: TGCGCCAGCAGCCCGACGGCCAACAGCAACAATGAGCAGTTCTTC.

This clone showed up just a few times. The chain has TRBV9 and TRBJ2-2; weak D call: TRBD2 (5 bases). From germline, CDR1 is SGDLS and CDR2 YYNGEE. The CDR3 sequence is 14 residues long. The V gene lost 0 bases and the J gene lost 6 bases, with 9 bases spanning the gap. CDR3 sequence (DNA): TGTGCCAGCAGCGTAGGAGGGCAGGCCGGGGAGCTGTTTTTT. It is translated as CASSVGGQAGELFF.

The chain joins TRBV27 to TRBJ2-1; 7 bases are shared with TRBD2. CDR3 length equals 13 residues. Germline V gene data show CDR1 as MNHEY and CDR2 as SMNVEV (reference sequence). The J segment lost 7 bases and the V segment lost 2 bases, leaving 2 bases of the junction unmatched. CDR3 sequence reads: CASSLGRENEQFF. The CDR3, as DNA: TGTGCCAGCAGTTTAGGGCGGGAGAATGAGCAGTTCTTC.

The CDR3 region has the DNA TGTGCCATCAGTGACAGCGCCCATGAGCAGTTCTTC. Protein: CAISDSAHEQFF. This chain links TRBV10-3 with TRBJ2-1; D is undetermined. The CDR3 has 12 amino acids. Trimming took off 3 bases at V and 8 bases at J, with 8 bases between the two ends. CDR1 ENHRY and CDR2 SYGVKD come from the germline V gene.